Given below is one T cell receptor (beta chain) in context. The antigen remains unidentified. The data were obtained in a study of OX40 agonist ivuxolimab in advanced cancers. On the study more broadly: The patients got ivuxolimab, which is an agonistic anti-OX40 (CD134) antibody.

Drawing of blood for sampling happened at baseline, at cycle 4 day 1, and at cycle 7 day 1. The CDR3 is 13 amino acids. Deletions cut 3 bases from V and 2 bases from J, with 8 bases between. Germline loops: CDR1 MDHEN, CDR2 SYDVKM. Sequenced by immunoSEQ multiplex PCR; TCRdb stores in-frame clones only, minus some. The sample has about 84,000 clones; approximately 84% are singletons. General study points: At 0.1 to 3.0 mg/kg, CD4+ and CD8+ blood T cells expanded clonally by week 6. Clonal expansion among partial responders at 0.1-3.0 mg/kg ranked near the lowest.

The rearrangement uses TRBV28 and TRBJ2-7; a possible D gene is TRBD1 (5 bases). The sample here was CD4+ or CD8+ T cells sorted from blood, taken in a trial of the OX40 agonist ivuxolimab. This clonotype was sampled from an adult with an advanced solid tumor such as melanoma, head and neck, liver or kidney cancer. The CDR3 loop is CASSFRTPYEQYF. CDR3 in DNA: TGTGCCAGCAGTTTTCGGACACCCTACGAGCAGTACTTC.